This T cell receptor (beta chain) was retrieved from a study of CD8 T cells in Susac syndrome. V shed 3 bases and J 6 bases; nucleotides not matched to a gene: 11. There are 15 residues in the CDR3. With random hexamers, reverse transcription was performed on roughly 0.5 to 1 ug of RNA. TCRdb reanalysed the immunoSEQ multiplex PCR reads using MiXCR and keeps one entry per CDR3 protein. The sample carries 110,000 or so distinct CDR3 sequences, about 92% recorded once. From blood CD8+ and CD4+ T cells, TCR beta sequences were generated. The V and J genes are TRBV12-3 or TRBV12-4 and TRBJ2-7; TRBD2 matches at 7 bases. The sequence was obtained from a human donor with multiple sclerosis. Specimen: CD4+ T cells from PBMCs. The CDR3 DNA reads TGTGCCAGCAGTTTGGGGGGGAAAGGGGCCCTCGAGCAGTACTTC. Protein sequence: CASSLGGKGALEQYF.